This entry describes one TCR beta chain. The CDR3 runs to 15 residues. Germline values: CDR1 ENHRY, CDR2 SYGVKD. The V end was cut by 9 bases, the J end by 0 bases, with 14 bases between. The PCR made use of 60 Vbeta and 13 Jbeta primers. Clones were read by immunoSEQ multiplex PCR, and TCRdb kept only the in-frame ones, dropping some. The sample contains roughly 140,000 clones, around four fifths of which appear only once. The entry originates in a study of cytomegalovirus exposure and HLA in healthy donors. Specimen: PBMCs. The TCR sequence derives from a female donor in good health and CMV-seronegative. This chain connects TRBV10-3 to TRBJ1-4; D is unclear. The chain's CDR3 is CAISPGSATNEKLFF. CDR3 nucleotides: TGTGCCATTTCCCCCGGGAGCGCAACTAATGAAAAACTGTTTTTT.